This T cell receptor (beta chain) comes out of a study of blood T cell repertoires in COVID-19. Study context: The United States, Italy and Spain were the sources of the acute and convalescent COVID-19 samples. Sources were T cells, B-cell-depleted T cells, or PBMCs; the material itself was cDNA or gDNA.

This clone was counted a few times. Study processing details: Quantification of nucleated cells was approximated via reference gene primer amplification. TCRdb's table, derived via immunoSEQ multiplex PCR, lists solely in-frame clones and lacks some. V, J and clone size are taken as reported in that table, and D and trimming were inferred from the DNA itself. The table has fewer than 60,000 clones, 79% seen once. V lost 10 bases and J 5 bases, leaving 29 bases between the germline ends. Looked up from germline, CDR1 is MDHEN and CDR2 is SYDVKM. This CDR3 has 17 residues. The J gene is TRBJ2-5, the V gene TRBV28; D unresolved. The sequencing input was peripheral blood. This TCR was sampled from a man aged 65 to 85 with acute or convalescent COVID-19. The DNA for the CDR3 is TGTGCCATCGGCAAGCAGGCCCCTATGGCCCGACGGGAGACCCAGTACTTC. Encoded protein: CAIGKQAPMARRETQYF.